Below, one TCR beta chain is given with its context. Its target is not known. Compared with germline, one end of the junction differs, possibly owing to a read error. Donors were drawn from the roughly 110-subject validation cohort, separate from the roughly 610-subject first cohort. Germline V lookup: CDR1 SGHRS, CDR2 YFSETQ. This CDR3 region has 15 residues. The entry originates in a study of cytomegalovirus exposure and HLA in healthy donors. Study information: The 110 or so validation repertoires used a platform that matched the one used for the 600 to 700 first-cohort repertoires, as a later analysis reported.

The protocol was immunoSEQ multiplex PCR, while the TCRdb copy is restricted to in-frame clones and leaves out a portion. This table has about 140,000 clones, around four fifths appearing once. Study results and limitations: The CMV antigen specificity of a few CMV-associated chains was confirmed through in vitro analysis. First-cohort TCR clusters tended to co-occur in the roughly 130 validation repertoires, a later analysis found.

This clonotype was sampled from a man aged 25-40 years in good health and CMV-seropositive. V usage is TRBV5-1 and J usage is TRBJ1-2; 8 bases fit TRBD1. Sample: PBMCs. The CDR3 reads CASSLGNGQGGGYTF. The CDR3 DNA reads TGCGCCAGCAGTTTGGGAAACGGACAGGGTGGTGGCTACACCTTC.